This entry features one T cell receptor beta chain sequence. This sample stems from a study of blood T cell repertoires in COVID-19. Study-level information: Acute and convalescent COVID-19 specimens originated in the United States, Italy and Spain. Sources were T cells, B-cell-depleted T cells, or PBMCs; the material itself was cDNA or gDNA.

Germline CDR1 reads SGHRS; CDR2 reads YFSETQ. The CDR3 loop spans 14 amino acids. V lost 4 bases to trimming and J lost 12 bases; unmatched junction nucleotides: 15. In the source study's methods: Nucleated cell number was recorded as an estimate derived from reference gene primer amplification. Data came from immunoSEQ multiplex PCR; TCRdb stores just in-frame clones and leaves some out. V and J calls and clone size are given by that table; D and trimming were obtained from the DNA. The sample includes 130,000 to 150,000 clones, over 60% of them seen just once. The V call is TRBV5-1, the J call TRBJ1-1, with TRBD1 matching 7 bases. Sequencing used peripheral blood. This sequence originates from a man aged 80 or over with acute or convalescent COVID-19. CDR3 bases: TGCGCCAGCAGCACCTTGACAGGGAATTTAGGAACTTTCTTT. The encoded protein is CASSTLTGNLGTFF. The full variable domain, rest sourced from reference TRBV5-1 and TRBJ1-1, is KAGVTQTPRYLIKTRGQQVTLSCSPISGHRSVSWYQQTPGQGLQFLFEYFSETQRNKGNFPGRFSGRQFSNSRSEMNVSTLELGDSALYLCASSTLTGNLGTFFGQGTRLTVV.